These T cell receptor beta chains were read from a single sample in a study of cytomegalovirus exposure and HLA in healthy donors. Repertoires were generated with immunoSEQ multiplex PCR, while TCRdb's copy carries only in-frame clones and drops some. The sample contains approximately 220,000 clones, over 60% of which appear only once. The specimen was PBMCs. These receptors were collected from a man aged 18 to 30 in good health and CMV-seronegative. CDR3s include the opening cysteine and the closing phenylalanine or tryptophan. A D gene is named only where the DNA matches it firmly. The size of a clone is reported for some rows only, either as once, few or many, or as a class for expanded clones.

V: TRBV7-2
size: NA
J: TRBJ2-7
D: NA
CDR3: CASSPYGGSYEQYF
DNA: TGTGCCAGCAGCCCCTACGGTGGCTCCTACGAGCAGTACTTC

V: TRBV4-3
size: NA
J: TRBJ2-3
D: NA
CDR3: CAGSQDRVPSLALMQYF
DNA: TGCGCCGGCAGCCAAGATCGGGTACCCTCTCTAGCGTTAATGCAGTATTTT

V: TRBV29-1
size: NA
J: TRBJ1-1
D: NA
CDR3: CSVEETIEAFF
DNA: TGCAGCGTTGAAGAAACAATTGAAGCTTTCTTT

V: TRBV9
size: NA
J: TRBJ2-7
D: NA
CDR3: CASSVEAEYYEQYF
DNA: TGTGCCAGCAGCGTAGAAGCGGAATACTACGAGCAGTACTTC

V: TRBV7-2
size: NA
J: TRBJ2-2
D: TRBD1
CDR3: CASSRTQTWTGTATGELFF
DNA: TGTGCCAGCAGCCGAACCCAAACATGGACAGGAACCGCGACCGGGGAGCTGTTTTTT

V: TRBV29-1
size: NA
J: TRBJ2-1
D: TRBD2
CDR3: CSVAGERGGVGHEQFF
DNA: TGCAGCGTCGCCGGCGAGCGGGGGGGCGTTGGCCATGAGCAGTTCTTC

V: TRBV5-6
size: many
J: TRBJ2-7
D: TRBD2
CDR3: CASSLPGTSGYEQYF
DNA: TGTGCCAGCAGCTTGCCCGGGACTAGCGGCTACGAGCAGTACTTC

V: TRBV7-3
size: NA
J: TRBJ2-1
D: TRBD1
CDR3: CASSLTRDSNNEQFF
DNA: TGTGCCAGCAGCTTAACTCGGGACAGCAACAATGAGCAGTTCTTC

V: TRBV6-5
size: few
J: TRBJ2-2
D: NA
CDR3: CASSLFRYTGELFF
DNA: TGTGCCAGCAGTTTATTTCGGTACACCGGGGAGCTGTTTTTT

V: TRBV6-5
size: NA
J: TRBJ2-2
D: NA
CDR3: CASSPETLTGELFF
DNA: TGTGCCAGCAGTCCCGAGACTCTCACCGGGGAGCTGTTTTTT

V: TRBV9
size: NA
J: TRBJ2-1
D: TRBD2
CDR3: CASSPPAAGGPGEQFF
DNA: TGTGCCAGCAGCCCCCCTGCAGCGGGGGGGCCGGGCGAGCAGTTCTTC

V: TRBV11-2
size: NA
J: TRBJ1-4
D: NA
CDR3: CASSWGATNEKLFF
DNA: TGTGCCAGCAGCTGGGGGGCAACTAATGAAAAACTGTTTTTT

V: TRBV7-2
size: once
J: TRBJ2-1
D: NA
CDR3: CASSLRARDWREFF
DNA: TGTGCCAGCAGCCTACGGGCCCGGGATTGGAGGGAGTTCTTC

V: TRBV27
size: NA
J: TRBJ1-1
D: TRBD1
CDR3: CASSFSRGPRNTEAFF
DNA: TGTGCCAGCAGTTTCTCCAGGGGGCCAAGGAACACTGAAGCTTTCTTT

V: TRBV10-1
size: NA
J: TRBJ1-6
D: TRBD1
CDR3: CASSPTGGRNSPLHF
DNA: TGCGCCAGCAGTCCGACAGGGGGGCGGAATTCACCCCTCCACTTT

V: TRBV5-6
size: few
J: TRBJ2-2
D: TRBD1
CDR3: CASSSRQGAGGELFF
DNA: TGTGCCAGCAGCTCCAGACAGGGGGCCGGCGGGGAGCTGTTTTTT

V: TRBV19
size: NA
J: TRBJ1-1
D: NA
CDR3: CASHRGSGTKADEAFF
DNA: TGTGCCAGTCACCGGGGATCTGGAACTAAGGCTGATGAAGCTTTCTTT

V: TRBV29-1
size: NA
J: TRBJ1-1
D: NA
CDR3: CSVEPFEGKNTEAFF
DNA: TGCAGCGTTGAACCCTTCGAGGGCAAGAACACTGAAGCTTTCTTT

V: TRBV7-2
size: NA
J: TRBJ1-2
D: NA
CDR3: CASSLDLVHGYTF
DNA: TGTGCCAGCAGCTTAGATCTAGTGCATGGCTACACCTTC

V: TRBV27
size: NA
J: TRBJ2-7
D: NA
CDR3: CASNEAGRHFRWQYF
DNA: TGTGCCAGCAACGAGGCGGGCAGGCACTTTAGATGGCAGTACTTC

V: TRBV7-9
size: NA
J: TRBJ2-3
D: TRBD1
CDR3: CASSDPGQGTDTQYF
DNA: TGTGCCAGCAGCGACCCGGGACAGGGGACAGATACGCAGTATTTT

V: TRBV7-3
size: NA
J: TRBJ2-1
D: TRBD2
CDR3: CASSLTLRDYMRTSSYNEQFF
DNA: TGTGCCAGCAGCTTAACACTCCGGGACTACATGCGAACCAGCTCCTACAATGAGCAGTTCTTC

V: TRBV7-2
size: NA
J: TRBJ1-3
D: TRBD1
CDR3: CASSRDRGTSGNTIYF
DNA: TGTGCCAGCAGCCGGGACAGGGGGACCTCTGGAAACACCATATATTTT

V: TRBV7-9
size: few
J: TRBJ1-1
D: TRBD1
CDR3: CASSLPTGTGRNTEAFF
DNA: TGTGCCAGCAGCTTACCGACCGGGACAGGGCGAAACACTGAAGCTTTCTTT

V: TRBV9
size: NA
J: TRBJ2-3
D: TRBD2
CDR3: CASSLAGEDTQYF
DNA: TGTGCCAGCAGCTTAGCGGGAGAAGATACGCAGTATTTT

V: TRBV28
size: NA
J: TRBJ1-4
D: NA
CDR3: CASSLVPEKLFF
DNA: TGTGCCAGCAGTTTAGTTCCGGAAAAACTGTTTTTT

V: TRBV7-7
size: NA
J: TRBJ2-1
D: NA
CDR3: CASSPKISDEQFF
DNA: TGTGCTAGCAGCCCAAAGATCAGTGATGAGCAGTTCTTC

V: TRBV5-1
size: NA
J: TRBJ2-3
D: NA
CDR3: CASSLVGTDTQYF
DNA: TGCGCCAGCAGCTTGGTCGGGACAGATACGCAGTATTTT

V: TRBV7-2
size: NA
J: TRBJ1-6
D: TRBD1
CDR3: CASSLGGRAPSYNSPLHF
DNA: TGTGCCAGCAGCCTAGGGGGCAGGGCACCATCCTATAATTCACCCCTCCACTTT

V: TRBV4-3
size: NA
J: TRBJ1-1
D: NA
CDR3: CASSQDPGMNTEAFF
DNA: TGCGCCAGCAGCCAAGACCCCGGGATGAACACTGAAGCTTTCTTT

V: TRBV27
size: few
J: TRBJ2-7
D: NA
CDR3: CASSLSRPVSRGTSYEQYF
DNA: TGTGCCAGCAGTTTATCCCGCCCAGTATCGCGGGGAACCTCCTACGAGCAGTACTTC

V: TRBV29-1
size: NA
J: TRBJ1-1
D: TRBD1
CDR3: CSAEGQMNTEAFF
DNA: TGCAGCGCGGAGGGACAGATGAACACTGAAGCTTTCTTT

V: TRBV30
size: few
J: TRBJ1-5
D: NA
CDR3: CAWNGQSNQPQHF
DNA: TGTGCCTGGAATGGCCAGAGCAATCAGCCCCAGCATTTT

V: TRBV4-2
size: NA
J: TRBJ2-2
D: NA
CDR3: CASSQDMNTGELFF
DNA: TGTGCCAGCAGCCAAGACATGAACACCGGGGAGCTGTTTTTT

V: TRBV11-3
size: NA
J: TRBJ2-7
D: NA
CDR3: CASSLNPSDYEQYF
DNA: TGTGCCAGCAGCTTAAATCCTAGCGATTATGAGCAGTACTTC

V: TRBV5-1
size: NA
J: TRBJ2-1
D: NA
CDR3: CASSFGASSYNEQFF
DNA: TGCGCCAGCAGCTTTGGGGCGAGCTCCTACAATGAGCAGTTCTTC

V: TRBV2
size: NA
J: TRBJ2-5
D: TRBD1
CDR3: CASSKQGAQETQYF
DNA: TGTGCCAGCAGTAAACAGGGGGCCCAAGAGACCCAGTACTTC

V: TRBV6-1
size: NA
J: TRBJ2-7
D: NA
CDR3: CASSGPGQIYEQYF
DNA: TGTGCCAGCAGTGGTCCGGGACAAATCTACGAGCAGTACTTC

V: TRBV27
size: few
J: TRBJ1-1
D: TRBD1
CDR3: CASRRDRGLAEAFF
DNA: TGTGCCAGCAGACGGGACAGGGGGCTTGCTGAAGCTTTCTTT

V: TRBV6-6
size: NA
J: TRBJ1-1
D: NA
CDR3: CASSYSEDTEAFF
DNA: TGTGCCAGCAGTTACTCTGAGGACACTGAAGCTTTCTTT

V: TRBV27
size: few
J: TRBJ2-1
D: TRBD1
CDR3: CASSLDRALEQFF
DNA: TGTGCCAGCAGTCTGGACAGGGCGTTAGAGCAGTTCTTC

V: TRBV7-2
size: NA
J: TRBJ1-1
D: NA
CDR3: CASSSPGSTEAFF
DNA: TGTGCCAGCAGCTCCCCCGGGAGCACTGAAGCTTTCTTT

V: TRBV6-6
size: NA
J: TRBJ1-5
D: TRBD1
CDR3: CASSRGTGRQPQHF
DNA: TGTGCCAGCAGTAGGGGGACAGGACGCCAGCCCCAGCATTTT

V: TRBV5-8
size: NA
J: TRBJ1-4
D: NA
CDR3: CASNRGPEKLFF
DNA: TGTGCCAGCAACCGCGGCCCTGAAAAACTGTTTTTT

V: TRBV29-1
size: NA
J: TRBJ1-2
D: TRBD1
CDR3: CSAGTGVEGYGYTF
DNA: TGCAGCGCTGGGACAGGGGTAGAAGGCTATGGCTACACCTTC

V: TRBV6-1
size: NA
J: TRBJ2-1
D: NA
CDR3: CASSEVRGNEQFF
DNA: TGTGCCAGCAGTGAAGTCCGGGGGAATGAGCAGTTCTTC

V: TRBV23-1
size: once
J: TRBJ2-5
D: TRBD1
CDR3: CASSQSMVTGEETQYF
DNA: TGCGCCAGCAGTCAATCGATGGTGACAGGGGAGGAGACCCAGTACTTC

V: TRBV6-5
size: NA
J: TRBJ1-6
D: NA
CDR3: CASSYSGSLGSPLHF
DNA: TGTGCCAGCAGTTACTCAGGCTCACTGGGCTCACCCCTCCACTTT

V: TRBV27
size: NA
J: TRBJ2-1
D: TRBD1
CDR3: CASSLLGGAYNEQFF
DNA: TGCGCCAGCAGTCTGTTAGGGGGCGCCTACAATGAGCAGTTCTTC

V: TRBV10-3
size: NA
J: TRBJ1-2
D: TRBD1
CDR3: CAISGLGGQGADGYTF
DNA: TGTGCCATCAGTGGCCTTGGGGGACAGGGGGCGGATGGCTACACCTTC

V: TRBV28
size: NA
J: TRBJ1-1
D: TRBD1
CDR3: CASSRGTFRGRTGEAFF
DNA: TGTGCCAGCAGTCGGGGGACCTTCAGGGGGCGGACTGGTGAAGCTTTCTTT

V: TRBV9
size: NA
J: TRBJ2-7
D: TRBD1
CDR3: CASSVRDSHYEQYF
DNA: TGTGCCAGCAGCGTGAGGGACAGCCACTACGAGCAGTACTTC

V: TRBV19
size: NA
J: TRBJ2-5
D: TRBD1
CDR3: CASSQDRDSKSQYF
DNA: TGTGCCAGTAGCCAAGACCGGGACAGTAAGTCCCAGTACTTC

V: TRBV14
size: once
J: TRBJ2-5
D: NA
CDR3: CASSLRTGGFGTQYF
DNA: TGTGCCAGCAGCCTCCGGACGGGGGGCTTTGGGACCCAGTACTTC

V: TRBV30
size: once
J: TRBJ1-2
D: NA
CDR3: CAWRLRGAGEKGYTF
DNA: TGTGCCTGGAGATTGCGAGGGGCAGGGGAGAAAGGCTACACCTTC

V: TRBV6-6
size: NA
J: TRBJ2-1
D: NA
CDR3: CASSYSETVDNEQFF
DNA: TGTGCCAGCAGTTACTCGGAAACAGTAGACAATGAGCAGTTCTTC